The 18 T cell receptor beta chains reported below all come from one sample, sequenced in a study of yellow fever vaccine responses in identical twins. A single record per CDR3 protein comes from TCRdb applying MiXCR to the RT-PCR reads. The sample has fewer than 3,000 distinct CDR3 sequences; 75% to 90% are singletons. Here the sequenced sample was T cells from blood (PBMCs), unsorted or a sorted subset (not recorded which), taken before or after yellow fever vaccination (not recorded which). These receptor sequences come from a female donor who received the yellow fever vaccine.

The chain uses TRBV20-1 and TRBJ1-3; D is unresolved. This CDR3 has 13 amino acids. Trimming left V 0 bases short and J 4 bases short, with 7 bases between. Germline CDR1 is DFQATT and CDR2 is SNEGSKA (reference sequence). The CDR3, as DNA: TGCAGTGCTAGAGACTCCAGGGGAAACACCATATATTTT. Translating it yields CSARDSRGNTIYF.

This clonotype was seen once. The chain is built from TRBV6-1 and TRBJ2-1; D is perhaps TRBD1 (5 bases). The germline gives CDR1 MNHNS, CDR2 SASEGT. The CDR3 consists of 17 residues. V was pared by 5 bases and J by 1 base, with 18 bases between. The CDR3 loop is CASSPHSQVLSYNEQFF. In nucleotides, the CDR3 is TGTGCCAGCAGTCCCCATTCACAGGTCTTGTCCTACAATGAGCAGTTCTTC.

The chain combines TRBV7-6 with TRBJ1-1; D ambiguous. The germline V gene encodes CDR1 SGHVS and CDR2 FNYEAQ. CDR3 length equals 13 residues. Trimming removed 5 bases from V and 0 bases from J, with 7 bases in between. CDR3 DNA: TGTGCCAGCAGCCCCCCACTGAACACTGAAGCTTTCTTT. This gives the protein CASSPPLNTEAFF.

The CDR3 sequence is CASSPVRSEQFF. In DNA form, the CDR3 reads TGTGCCAGCTCACCGGTCAGGTCTGAGCAGTTCTTC. The chain employs TRBV18 and TRBJ2-1, with D unresolved. The V gene lost 3 bases and the J gene lost 9 bases, with 9 bases spanning the gap. Looked up from germline, CDR1 is KGHSH and CDR2 is LQKENI. CDR3 size: 12 residues.

This clonotype was observed a single time. This chain uses TRBV10-3 with TRBJ2-1; TRBD2 matches at 10 bases. J lost 6 bases, V lost 4 bases, and 15 bases had no gene match. Germline loops: CDR1 ENHRY, CDR2 SYGVKD. The CDR3 spans 18 residues. CDR3 region: CAISAPGRLAGPSNEQFF. As DNA, the CDR3 is TGTGCCATCAGTGCCCCGGGGAGACTAGCGGGCCCAAGCAATGAGCAGTTCTTC.

The chain has TRBV29-1 and TRBJ1-2, with D possibly matching TRBD1 (5 bases). The germline gives CDR1 SQVTM, CDR2 ANQGSEA. Trimming stripped 3 bases from V and 4 bases from J, with 9 bases between. This CDR3 is built from 12 residues. The CDR3 bases are TGCAGCGTTGAGGCAGGGCCCTATGGCTACACCTTC. The encoded protein is CSVEAGPYGYTF.

CDR3 nucleotide sequence: TGTGCCAGCAGCCATCTAGGGGGGAATGAGCAGTTCTTC. Translating it yields CASSHLGGNEQFF. This chain links TRBV7-6 with TRBJ2-1; tentatively, D is TRBD1 or TRBD2 (6 bases each). The CDR3 covers 13 residues. V was shortened by 5 bases and J by 7 bases, with 12 bases between the two germline ends. In germline, CDR1 is SGHVS, CDR2 FNYEAQ.

The chain has TRBV20-1 and TRBJ2-1; TRBD1 or TRBD2 may be the D gene (5 bases each). Germline V gene lookup returns CDR1 DFQATT and CDR2 SNEGSKA (reference sequence). V lost 3 bases and J 6 bases, leaving 15 bases between the germline ends. This CDR3 spans 14 amino acids. CDR3 bases: TGCAGTGCTAGCACTATGGGGACGACCAATGAGCAGTTCTTC. It is translated as CSASTMGTTNEQFF.

This clonotype was recorded only once. The chain combines TRBV6-4 with TRBJ2-1, with 9 bases identical to TRBD2. This CDR3 is built from 15 residues. V gave up 6 bases and J gave up 7 bases; unmatched junction bases: 10. Germline lookup yields CDR1 MRHNA and CDR2 SNTAGT. The CDR3 loop is CASRDVAGGENEQFF. CDR3 DNA: TGTGCCAGCAGAGACGTCGCGGGAGGGGAAAATGAGCAGTTCTTC.

The V call is TRBV7-9, the J call TRBJ2-2, with 8 bases aligning to TRBD1. Germline CDR1 SEHNR, CDR2 FQNEAQ (reference sequence). After removal of 6 bases from V and 9 bases from J, the junction contained 6 bases not matched to a gene. The CDR3 has 13 amino acids. CDR3 coding DNA: TGTGCCAGCAGTCCAACAGGGGGATGGGAGCTGTTTTTT. As protein: CASSPTGGWELFF.

The chain links TRBV11-3 to TRBJ2-1, with 11 nucleotides matching TRBD2. The CDR3 is 15 amino acids. The J segment lost 7 bases and the V segment lost 3 bases, leaving 5 bases of the junction unmatched. CDR1 is SGHNT and CDR2 is YENEEA in the germline V gene. The CDR3 is CASSLLAGGPNEQFF. The CDR3 DNA is TGTGCCAGCAGCTTGCTAGCGGGAGGTCCGAATGAGCAGTTCTTC.

The V gene is TRBV6-1, the J gene TRBJ2-1; 7 bases agree with TRBD1. This CDR3 is built from 14 residues. V was clipped by 7 bases and J by 1 base; unmatched bases: 4. CDR1 MNHNS and CDR2 SASEGT come from the germline V gene. CDR3 DNA: TGTGCCAGCAACCTACAGGGGTCCTACAATGAGCAGTTCTTC. Its translation: CASNLQGSYNEQFF.

The gene calls are TRBV15 and TRBJ2-3; tentative D call: TRBD1 (8 bases). V was cut by 4 bases and J by 3 bases, with 17 bases left in between. Germline V gives CDR1 LNHNV, CDR2 YYDKDF (reference sequence). The CDR3 is made up of 16 amino acids. In DNA, the CDR3 is TGTGCCACCAGCACAAACAGGGGGAGGGCGACAGATACGCAGTATTTT. Protein product: CATSTNRGRATDTQYF.

The chain recombines TRBV30 with TRBJ1-1; D uncertain. In germline, CDR1 is GTSNPN, CDR2 SVGIG (reference sequence). Trimming took off 5 bases at V and 3 bases at J, with 13 bases between the two ends. The CDR3 sequence is 13 residues long. The CDR3 DNA reads TGTGCCTGGGCTCTGGGAGTTTACACTGAAGCTTTCTTT. It specifies CAWALGVYTEAFF. Complete variable domain (other parts from reference TRBV30 and TRBJ1-1): SQTIHQWPATLVQPVGSPLSLECTVEGTSNPNLYWYRQAAGRGLQLLFYSVGIGQISSEVPQNLSASRPQDRQFILSSKKLLLSDSGFYLCAWALGVYTEAFFGQGTRLTVV.

The chain combines TRBV6-4 with TRBJ2-3; D tentatively reads TRBD1 or TRBD2 (7 bases each). CDR1 MRHNA and CDR2 SNTAGT come from the germline V gene. Trimming stripped 0 bases from V and 0 bases from J, with 13 bases between. This CDR3 has 17 amino acids. In DNA form, the CDR3 reads TGTGCCAGCAGTGACTCTCCAGGGGGGGACAGCACAGATACGCAGTATTTT. Amino acid sequence: CASSDSPGGDSTDTQYF.

The chain employs TRBV29-1 and TRBJ1-2, with 8 bases fitting TRBD1. V lost 7 bases and J lost 3; bases outside the gene matches: 4. The CDR3 sequence is 12 residues long. From germline, CDR1 is SQVTM and CDR2 ANQGSEA. CDR3 region: CSAMTGDYGYTF. CDR3 coding DNA: TGCAGCGCCATGACAGGGGACTATGGCTACACCTTC.

The genes are TRBV4-1 and TRBJ2-1, with D tentatively TRBD2 (5 bases). The V end was cut by 1 base, the J end by 0 bases, with 7 bases between. The CDR3 totals 15 residues. Germline lookup yields CDR1 MGHRA and CDR2 YSYEKL. Written as DNA, the CDR3 is TGCGCCAGCAGCCAAGTTACTAGCTCCTACAATGAGCAGTTCTTC. Its protein product is CASSQVTSSYNEQFF.

This rearrangement joins TRBV11-3 to TRBJ2-3; D is perhaps TRBD2 (5 bases). This CDR3 spans 16 amino acids. CDR1 and CDR2 (germline): SGHNT, YENEEA. V was cut by 5 bases and J by 4 bases, with 19 bases left in between. DNA for the CDR3: TGTGCCAGCAGCCCCCGGGTAGCGCTACCAGCAGATACGCAGTATTTT. Residues: CASSPRVALPADTQYF.